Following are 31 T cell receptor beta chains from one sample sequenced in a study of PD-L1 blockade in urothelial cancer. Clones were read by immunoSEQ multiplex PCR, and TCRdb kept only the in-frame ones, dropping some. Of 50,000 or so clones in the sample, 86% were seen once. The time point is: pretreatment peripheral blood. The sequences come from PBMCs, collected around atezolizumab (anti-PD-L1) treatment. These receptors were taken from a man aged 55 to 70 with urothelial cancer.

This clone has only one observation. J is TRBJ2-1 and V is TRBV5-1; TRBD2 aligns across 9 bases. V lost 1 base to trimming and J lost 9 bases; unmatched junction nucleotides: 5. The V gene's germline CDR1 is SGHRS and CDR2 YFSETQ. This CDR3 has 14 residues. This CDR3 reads CASSLKAGGSEQFF. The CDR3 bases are TGCGCCAGCAGCTTGAAAGCGGGGGGCTCTGAGCAGTTCTTC.

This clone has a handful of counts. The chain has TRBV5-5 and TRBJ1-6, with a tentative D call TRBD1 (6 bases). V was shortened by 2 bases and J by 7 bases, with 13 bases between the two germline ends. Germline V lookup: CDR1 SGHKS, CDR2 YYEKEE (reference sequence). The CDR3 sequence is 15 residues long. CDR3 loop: CASSLQGVQNSPLHF. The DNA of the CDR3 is TGTGCCAGCAGCTTACAGGGTGTTCAGAATTCACCCCTCCACTTT.

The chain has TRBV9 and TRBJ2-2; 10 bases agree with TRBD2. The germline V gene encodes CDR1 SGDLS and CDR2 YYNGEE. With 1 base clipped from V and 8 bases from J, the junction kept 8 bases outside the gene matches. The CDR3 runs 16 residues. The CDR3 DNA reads TGTGCCAGCAGCGTATCTAGCGGGGGTTTCCATGGGGAGCTGTTTTTT. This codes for CASSVSSGGFHGELFF.

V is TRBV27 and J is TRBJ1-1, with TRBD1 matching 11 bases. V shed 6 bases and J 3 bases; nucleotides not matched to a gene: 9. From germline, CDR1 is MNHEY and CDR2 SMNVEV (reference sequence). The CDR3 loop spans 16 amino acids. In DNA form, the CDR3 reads TGTGCCAGCAGCTGGGACAGGGGGTTTGGGGACACTGAAGCTTTCTTT. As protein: CASSWDRGFGDTEAFF.

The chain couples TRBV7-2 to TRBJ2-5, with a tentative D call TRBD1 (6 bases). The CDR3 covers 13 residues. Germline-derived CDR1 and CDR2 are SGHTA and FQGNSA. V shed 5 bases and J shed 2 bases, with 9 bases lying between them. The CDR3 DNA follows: TGTGCCAGCAGCCAGGGGCCTCAAGAGACCCAGTACTTC. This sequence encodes CASSQGPQETQYF. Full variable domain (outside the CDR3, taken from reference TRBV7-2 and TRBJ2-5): GAGVSQSPSNKVTEKGKDVELRCDPISGHTALYWYRQSLGQGLEFLIYFQGNSAPDKSGLPSDRFSAERTGGSVSTLTIQRTQQEDSAVYLCASSQGPQETQYFGPGTRLLVL.

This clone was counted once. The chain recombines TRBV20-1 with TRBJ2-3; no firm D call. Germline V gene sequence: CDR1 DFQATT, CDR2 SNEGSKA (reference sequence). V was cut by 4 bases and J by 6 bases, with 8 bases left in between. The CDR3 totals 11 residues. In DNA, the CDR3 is TGCAGTGCTACCGTCCCCGATACGCAGTATTTT. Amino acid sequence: CSATVPDTQYF.

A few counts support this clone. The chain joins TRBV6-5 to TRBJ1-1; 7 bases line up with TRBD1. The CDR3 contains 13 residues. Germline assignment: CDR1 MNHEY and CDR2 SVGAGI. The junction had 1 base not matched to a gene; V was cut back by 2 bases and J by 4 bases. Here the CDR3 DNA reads TGTGCCAGCAGTTACGGGACAGTCACTGAAGCTTTCTTT. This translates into CASSYGTVTEAFF.

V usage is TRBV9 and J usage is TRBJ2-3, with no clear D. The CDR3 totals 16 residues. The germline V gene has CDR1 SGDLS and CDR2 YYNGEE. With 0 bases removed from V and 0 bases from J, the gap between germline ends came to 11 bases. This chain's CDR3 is CASSVAGGISTDTQYF. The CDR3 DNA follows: TGTGCCAGCAGCGTAGCTGGCGGAATAAGCACAGATACGCAGTATTTT.

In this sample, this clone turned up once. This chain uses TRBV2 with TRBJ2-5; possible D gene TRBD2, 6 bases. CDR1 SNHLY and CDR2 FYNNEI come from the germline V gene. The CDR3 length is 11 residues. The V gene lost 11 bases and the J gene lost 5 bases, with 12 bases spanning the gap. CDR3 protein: CASRREETQYF. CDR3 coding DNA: TGTGCCTCTAGGAGGGAGGAGACCCAGTACTTC.

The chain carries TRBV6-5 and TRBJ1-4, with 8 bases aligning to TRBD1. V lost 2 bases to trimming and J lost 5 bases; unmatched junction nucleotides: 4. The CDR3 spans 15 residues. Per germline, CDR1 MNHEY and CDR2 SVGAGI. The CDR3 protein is CASSYRGTGNEKLFF. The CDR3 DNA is TGTGCCAGCAGTTACCGTGGGACAGGCAATGAAAAACTGTTTTTT.

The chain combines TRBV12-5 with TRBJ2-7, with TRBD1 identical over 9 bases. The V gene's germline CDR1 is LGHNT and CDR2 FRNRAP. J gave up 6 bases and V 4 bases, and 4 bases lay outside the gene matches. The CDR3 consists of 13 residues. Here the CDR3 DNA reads TGTGCTAGTGGTTGGATGGACAGGGGCGAGCAGTACTTC. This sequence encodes CASGWMDRGEQYF. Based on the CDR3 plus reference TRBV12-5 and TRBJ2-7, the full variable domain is DARVTQTPRHKVTEMGQEVTMRCQPILGHNTVFWYRQTMMQGLELLAYFRNRAPLDDSGMPKDRFSAEMPDATLATLKIQPSEPRDSAVYFCASGWMDRGEQYFGPGTRLTVT.

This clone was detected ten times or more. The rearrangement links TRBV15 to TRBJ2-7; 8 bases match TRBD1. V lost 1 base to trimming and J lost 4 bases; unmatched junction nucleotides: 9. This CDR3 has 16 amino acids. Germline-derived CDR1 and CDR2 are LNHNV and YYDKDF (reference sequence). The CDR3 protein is CATSRASGQEAYEQYF. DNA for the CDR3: TGTGCCACCAGCAGAGCGTCGGGACAGGAAGCTTACGAGCAGTACTTC. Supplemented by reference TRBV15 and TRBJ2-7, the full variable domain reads DAMVIQNPRYQVTQFGKPVTLSCSQTLNHNVMYWYQQKSSQAPKLLFHYYDKDFNNEADTPDNFQSRRPNTSFCFLDIRSPGLGDTAMYLCATSRASGQEAYEQYFGPGTRLTVT.

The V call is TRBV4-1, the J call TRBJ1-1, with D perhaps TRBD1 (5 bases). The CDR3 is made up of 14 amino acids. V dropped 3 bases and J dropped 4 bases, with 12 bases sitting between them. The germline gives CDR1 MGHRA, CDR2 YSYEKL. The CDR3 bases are TGCGCCAGCAGCCAGCGGCGGGACGGCACTGAAGCTTTCTTT. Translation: CASSQRRDGTEAFF.

CDR3 bases: TGTGCCAGCAGCCAAGATTACGCGGGTAGCACAGATACGCAGTATTTT. It is translated as CASSQDYAGSTDTQYF. The chain is built from TRBV4-2 and TRBJ2-3; TRBD2 might be the D (5 bases). CDR3 length: 16 amino acids. The germline CDR1 and CDR2 sequences are LGHNA and YNFKEQ. V lost 0 bases and J 0 bases, leaving 10 bases between the germline ends.

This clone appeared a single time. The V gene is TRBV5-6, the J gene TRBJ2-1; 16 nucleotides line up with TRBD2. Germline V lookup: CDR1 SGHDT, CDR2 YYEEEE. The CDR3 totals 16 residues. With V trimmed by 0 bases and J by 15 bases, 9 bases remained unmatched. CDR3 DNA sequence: TGTGCCAGCAGCTTGGCTCCAGGGACTAGCGGGAGGGCCCTGTTCTTC. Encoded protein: CASSLAPGTSGRALFF.

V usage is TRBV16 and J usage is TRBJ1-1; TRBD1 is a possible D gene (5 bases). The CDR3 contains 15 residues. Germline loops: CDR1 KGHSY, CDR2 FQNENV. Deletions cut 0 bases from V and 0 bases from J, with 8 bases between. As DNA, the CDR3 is TGTGCCAGCAGCCAATCTGCAGGGCTGAACACTGAAGCTTTCTTT. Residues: CASSQSAGLNTEAFF.

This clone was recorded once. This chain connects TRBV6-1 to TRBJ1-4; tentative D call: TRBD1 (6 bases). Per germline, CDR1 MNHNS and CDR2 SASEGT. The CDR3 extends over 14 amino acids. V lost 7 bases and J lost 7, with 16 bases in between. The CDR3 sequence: CASTLQGGFEKLFF. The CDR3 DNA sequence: TGTGCCAGCACCCTACAGGGAGGGTTTGAAAAACTGTTTTTT.

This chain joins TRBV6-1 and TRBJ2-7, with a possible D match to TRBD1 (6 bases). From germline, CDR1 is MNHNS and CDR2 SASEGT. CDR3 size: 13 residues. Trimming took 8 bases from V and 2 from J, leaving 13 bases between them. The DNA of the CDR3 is TGTGCCAGCTGCCAGGGGATTACCTACGAGCAGTACTTC. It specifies CASCQGITYEQYF.

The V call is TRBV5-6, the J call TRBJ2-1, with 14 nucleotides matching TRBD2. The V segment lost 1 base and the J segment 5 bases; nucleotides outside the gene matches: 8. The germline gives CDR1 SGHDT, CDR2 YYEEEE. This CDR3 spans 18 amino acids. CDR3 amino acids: CASSLWGTSGSIHNEQFF. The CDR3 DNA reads TGTGCCAGCAGCTTGTGGGGGACTAGCGGGAGTATCCACAATGAGCAGTTCTTC. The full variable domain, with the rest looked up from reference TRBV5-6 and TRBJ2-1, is DAGVTQSPTHLIKTRGQQVTLRCSPKSGHDTVSWYQQALGQGPQFIFQYYEEEERQRGNFPDRFSGHQFPNYSSELNVNALLLGDSALYLCASSLWGTSGSIHNEQFFGPGTRLTVL.

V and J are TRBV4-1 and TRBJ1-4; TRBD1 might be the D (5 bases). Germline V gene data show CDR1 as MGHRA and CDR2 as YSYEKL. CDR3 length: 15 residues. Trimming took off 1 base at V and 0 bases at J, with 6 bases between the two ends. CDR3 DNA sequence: TGCGCCAGCAGCCAAGGGACACCAACTAATGAAAAACTGTTTTTT. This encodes CASSQGTPTNEKLFF.

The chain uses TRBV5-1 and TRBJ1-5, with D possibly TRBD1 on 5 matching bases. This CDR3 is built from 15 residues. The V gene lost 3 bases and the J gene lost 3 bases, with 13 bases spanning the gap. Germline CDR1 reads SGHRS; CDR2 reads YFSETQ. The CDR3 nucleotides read TGCGCCAGCAGCTGGGGCGACAACATCAATCAGCCCCAGCATTTT. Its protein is CASSWGDNINQPQHF.

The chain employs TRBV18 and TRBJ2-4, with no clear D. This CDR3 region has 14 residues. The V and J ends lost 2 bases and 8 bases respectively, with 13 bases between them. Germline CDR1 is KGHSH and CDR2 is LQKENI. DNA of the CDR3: TGTGCCAGCTCACCAATTGCCTCCCGGGACATTCAGTACTTC. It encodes CASSPIASRDIQYF.

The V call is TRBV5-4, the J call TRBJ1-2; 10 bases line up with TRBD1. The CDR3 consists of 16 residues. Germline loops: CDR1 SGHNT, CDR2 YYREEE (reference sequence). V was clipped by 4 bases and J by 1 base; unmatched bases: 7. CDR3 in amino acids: CASSKGTGDLNYGYTF. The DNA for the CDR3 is TGTGCCAGCAGCAAAGGGACAGGGGATCTTAACTATGGCTACACCTTC.

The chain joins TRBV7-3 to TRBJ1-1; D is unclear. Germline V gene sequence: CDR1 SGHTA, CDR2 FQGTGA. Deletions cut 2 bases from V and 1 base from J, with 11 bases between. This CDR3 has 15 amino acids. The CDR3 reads CASSLYGLPNTEAFF. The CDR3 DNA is TGTGCCAGCAGCTTATATGGCCTTCCGAACACTGAAGCTTTCTTT.

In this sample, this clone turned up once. The CDR3 region is CASSQRLRTGTNSPLHF. In DNA form, the CDR3 reads TGTGCCAGCAGCCAAAGGCTACGGACAGGGACCAATTCACCCCTCCACTTT. V and J are TRBV11-2 and TRBJ1-6, with 8 nucleotides matching TRBD1. Trimming at V came to 5 bases and at J to 7 bases, leaving 13 bases not matched to a gene. This CDR3 spans 17 amino acids. Germline V gene data show CDR1 as SGHAT and CDR2 as FQNNGV.

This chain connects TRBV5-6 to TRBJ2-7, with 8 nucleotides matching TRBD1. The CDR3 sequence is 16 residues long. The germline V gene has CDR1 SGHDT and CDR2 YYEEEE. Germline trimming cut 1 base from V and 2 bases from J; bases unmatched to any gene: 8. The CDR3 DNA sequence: TGTGCCAGCAGCTTGCCCAGGGGGCGCCCCACCTACGAGCAGTACTTC. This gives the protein CASSLPRGRPTYEQYF.

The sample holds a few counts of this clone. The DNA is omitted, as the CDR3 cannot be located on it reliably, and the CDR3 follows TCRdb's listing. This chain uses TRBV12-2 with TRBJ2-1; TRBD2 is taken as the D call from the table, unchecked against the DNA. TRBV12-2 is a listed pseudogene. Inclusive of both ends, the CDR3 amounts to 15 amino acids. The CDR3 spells CASPLRVAGGNEQFF.

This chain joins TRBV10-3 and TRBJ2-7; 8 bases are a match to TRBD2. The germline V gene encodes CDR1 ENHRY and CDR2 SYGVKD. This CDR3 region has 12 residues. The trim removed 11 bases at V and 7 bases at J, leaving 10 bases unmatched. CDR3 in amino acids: CAVLAGTGEQYF. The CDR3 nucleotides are TGTGCCGTCTTAGCGGGGACGGGGGAGCAGTACTTC.

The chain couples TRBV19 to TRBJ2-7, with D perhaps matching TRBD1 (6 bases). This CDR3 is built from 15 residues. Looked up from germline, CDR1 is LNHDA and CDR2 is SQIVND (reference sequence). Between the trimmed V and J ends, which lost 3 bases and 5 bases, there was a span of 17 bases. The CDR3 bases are TGTGCCAGTAGTATTTTGGGGGCACAGGGAAACGAGCAGTACTTC. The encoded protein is CASSILGAQGNEQYF.

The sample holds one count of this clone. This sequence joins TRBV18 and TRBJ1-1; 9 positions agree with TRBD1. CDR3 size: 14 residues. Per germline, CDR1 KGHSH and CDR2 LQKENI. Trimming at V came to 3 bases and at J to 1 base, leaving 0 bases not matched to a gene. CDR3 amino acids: CASSPGQGNTEAFF. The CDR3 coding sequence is TGTGCCAGCTCACCGGGACAGGGGAACACTGAAGCTTTCTTT.

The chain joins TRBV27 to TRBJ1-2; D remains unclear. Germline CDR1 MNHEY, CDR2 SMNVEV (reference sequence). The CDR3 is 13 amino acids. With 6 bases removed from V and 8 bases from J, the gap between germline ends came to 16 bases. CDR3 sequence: CASSPGLSRGYTF. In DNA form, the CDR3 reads TGTGCCAGCAGCCCCGGACTGTCGCGGGGCTACACCTTC.